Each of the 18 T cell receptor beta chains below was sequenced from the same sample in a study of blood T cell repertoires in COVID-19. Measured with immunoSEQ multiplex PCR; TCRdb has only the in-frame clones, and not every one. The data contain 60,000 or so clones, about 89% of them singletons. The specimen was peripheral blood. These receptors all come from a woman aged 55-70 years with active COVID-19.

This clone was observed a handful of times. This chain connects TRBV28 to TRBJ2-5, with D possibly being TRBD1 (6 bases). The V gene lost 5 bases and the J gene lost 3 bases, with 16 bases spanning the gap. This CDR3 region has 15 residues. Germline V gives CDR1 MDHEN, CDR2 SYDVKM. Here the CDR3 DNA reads TGTGCCAGCAGTCCCAGCCGCAGGGGCAAAGAGACCCAGTACTTC. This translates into CASSPSRRGKETQYF. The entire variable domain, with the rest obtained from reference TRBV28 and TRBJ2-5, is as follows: DVKVTQSSRYLVKRTGEKVFLECVQDMDHENMFWYRQDPGLGLRLIYFSYDVKMKEKGDIPEGYSVSREKKERFSLILESASTNQTSMYLCASSPSRRGKETQYFGPGTRLLVL.

CDR3 sequence: CASSTGGIDTQYF. The CDR3 DNA reads TGCGCCAGCAGCACAGGGGGCATAGATACGCAGTATTTT. The J gene is TRBJ2-3, the V gene TRBV5-1, with 9 bases aligning to TRBD1. Germline loops: CDR1 SGHRS, CDR2 YFSETQ. The CDR3 has 13 residues. After removal of 4 bases from V and 5 bases from J, the junction contained 2 bases not matched to a gene.

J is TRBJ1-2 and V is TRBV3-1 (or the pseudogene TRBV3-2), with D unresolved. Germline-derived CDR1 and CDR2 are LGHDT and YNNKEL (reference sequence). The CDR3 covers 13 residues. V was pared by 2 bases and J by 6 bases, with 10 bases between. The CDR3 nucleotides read TGTGCCAGCAGCCAATCCCGGGGAGATGGCTACACCTTC. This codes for CASSQSRGDGYTF.

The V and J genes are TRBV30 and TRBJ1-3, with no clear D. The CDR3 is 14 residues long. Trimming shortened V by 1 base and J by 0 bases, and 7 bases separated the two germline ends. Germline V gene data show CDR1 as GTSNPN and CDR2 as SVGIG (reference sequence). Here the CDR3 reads CAWSERGSGNTIYF. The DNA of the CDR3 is TGTGCCTGGAGTGAACGGGGCTCTGGAAACACCATATATTTT.

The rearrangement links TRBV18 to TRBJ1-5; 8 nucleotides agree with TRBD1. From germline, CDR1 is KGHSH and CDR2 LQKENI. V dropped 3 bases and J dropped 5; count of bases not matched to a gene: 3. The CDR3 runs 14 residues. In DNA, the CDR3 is TGTGCCAGCTCACCCGGACAGGGCTATCAGCCCCAGCATTTT. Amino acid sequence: CASSPGQGYQPQHF.

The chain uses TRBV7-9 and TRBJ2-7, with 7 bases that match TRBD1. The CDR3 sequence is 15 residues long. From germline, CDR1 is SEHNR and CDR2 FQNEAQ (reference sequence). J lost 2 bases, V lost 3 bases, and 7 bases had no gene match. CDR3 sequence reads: CASSLTRTGAYEQYF. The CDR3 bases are TGTGCCAGCAGCTTGACCCGGACAGGAGCCTACGAGCAGTACTTC.

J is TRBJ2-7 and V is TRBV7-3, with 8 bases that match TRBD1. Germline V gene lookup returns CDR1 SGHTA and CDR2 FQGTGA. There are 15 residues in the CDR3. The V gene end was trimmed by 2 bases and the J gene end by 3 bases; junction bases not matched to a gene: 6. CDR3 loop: CASSLAGTGDYEQYF. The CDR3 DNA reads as TGTGCCAGCAGCTTAGCCGGGACAGGTGACTACGAGCAGTACTTC.

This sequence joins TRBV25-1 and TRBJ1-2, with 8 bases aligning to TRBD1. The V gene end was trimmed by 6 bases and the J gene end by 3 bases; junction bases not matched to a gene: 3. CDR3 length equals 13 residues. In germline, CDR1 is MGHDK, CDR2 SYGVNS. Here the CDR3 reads CASRDRADYGYTF. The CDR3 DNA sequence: TGTGCCAGCAGGGACAGGGCAGACTATGGCTACACCTTC.

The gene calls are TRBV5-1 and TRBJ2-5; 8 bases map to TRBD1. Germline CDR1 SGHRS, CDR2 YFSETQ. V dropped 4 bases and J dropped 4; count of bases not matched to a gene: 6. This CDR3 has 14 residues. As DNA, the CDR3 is TGCGCCAGCAGCCACGGACAGGGATTAGAGACCCAGTACTTC. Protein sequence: CASSHGQGLETQYF.

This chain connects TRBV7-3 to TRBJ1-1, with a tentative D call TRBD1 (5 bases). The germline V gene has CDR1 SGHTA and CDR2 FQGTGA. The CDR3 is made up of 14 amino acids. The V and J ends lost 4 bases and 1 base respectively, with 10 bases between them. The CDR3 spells CASSSGTGNTEAFF. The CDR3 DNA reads TGTGCCAGCAGCTCGGGCACAGGGAACACTGAAGCTTTCTTT. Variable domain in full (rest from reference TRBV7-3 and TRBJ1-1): GAGVSQTPSNKVTEKGKYVELRCDPISGHTALYWYRQSLGQGPEFLIYFQGTGAADDSGLPNDRFFAVRPEGSVSTLKIQRTERGDSAVYLCASSSGTGNTEAFFGQGTRLTVV.

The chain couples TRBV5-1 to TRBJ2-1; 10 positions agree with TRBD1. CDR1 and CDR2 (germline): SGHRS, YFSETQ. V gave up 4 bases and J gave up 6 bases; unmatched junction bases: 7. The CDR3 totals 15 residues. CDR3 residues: CASSTGQGGSNEQFF. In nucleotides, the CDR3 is TGCGCCAGCAGCACCGGACAGGGGGGGAGCAATGAGCAGTTCTTC.

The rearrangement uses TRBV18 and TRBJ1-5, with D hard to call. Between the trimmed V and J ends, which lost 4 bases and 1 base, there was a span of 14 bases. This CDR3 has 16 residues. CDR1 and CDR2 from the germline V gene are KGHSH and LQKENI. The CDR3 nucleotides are TGTGCCAGCTCACAAACGCGCGGGTTGAGCAATCAGCCCCAGCATTTT. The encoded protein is CASSQTRGLSNQPQHF. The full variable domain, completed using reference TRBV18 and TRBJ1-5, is NAGVMQNPRHLVRRRGQEARLRCSPMKGHSHVYWYRQLPEEGLKFMVYLQKENIIDESGMPKERFSAEFPKEGPSILRIQQVVRGDSAAYFCASSQTRGLSNQPQHFGDGTRLSIL.

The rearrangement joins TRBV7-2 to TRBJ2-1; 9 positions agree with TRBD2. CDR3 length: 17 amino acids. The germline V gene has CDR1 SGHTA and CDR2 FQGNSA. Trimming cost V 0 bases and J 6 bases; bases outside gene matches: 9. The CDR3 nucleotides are TGTGCCAGCAGCTTAGCGCAGGGCGGGGGGGCCCGCAATGAGCAGTTCTTC. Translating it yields CASSLAQGGGARNEQFF.

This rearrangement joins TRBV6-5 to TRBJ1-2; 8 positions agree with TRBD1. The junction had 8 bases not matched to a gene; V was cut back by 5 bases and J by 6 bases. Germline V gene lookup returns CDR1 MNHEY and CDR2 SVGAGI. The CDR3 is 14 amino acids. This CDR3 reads CASSPRGPENGYTF. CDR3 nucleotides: TGTGCCAGCAGTCCCAGGGGGCCGGAGAATGGCTACACCTTC.

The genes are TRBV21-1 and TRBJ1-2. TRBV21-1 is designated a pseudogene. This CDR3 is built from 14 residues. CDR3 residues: CASSQDSRTYGYTF. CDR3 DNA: TGTGCCAGCAGCCAGGACTCAAGGACGTATGGCTACACCTTC.

Written as DNA, the CDR3 is TGTGCCAGCAGCCCGCGACAGGGCAGGGGCTACACCTTC. It translates to CASSPRQGRGYTF. The V call is TRBV11-2, the J call TRBJ1-2; TRBD1 aligns across 7 bases. V was clipped by 5 bases and J by 8 bases; unmatched bases: 8. Germline CDR1 SGHAT, CDR2 FQNNGV. This CDR3 has 13 amino acids.

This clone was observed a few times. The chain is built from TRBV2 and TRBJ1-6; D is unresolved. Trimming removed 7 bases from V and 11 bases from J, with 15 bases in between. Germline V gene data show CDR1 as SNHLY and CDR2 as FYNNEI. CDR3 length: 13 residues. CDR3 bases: TGTGCCAGCAACCCTGCAGTCCTGGCACCCCTCCACTTT. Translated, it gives CASNPAVLAPLHF.

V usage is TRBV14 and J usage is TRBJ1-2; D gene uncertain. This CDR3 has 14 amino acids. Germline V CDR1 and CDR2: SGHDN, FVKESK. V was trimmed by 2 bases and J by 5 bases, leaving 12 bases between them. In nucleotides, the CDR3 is TGTGCCAGCAGCCAAAGTAGTACGGAGTATGGCTACACCTTC. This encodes CASSQSSTEYGYTF.